Detailed here is one T cell receptor (beta chain). The antigen this receptor binds is unknown. Base qualities are missing; no much larger clone stands one base away. Enrolling through a virtual design, the prospective study's participants ranged in age from roughly 18 to 100 years and lived across roughly 23 United States geographic areas. To assign participants to cohorts, the prospective study relied on clinical history that participants themselves reported in a screening survey and a study questionnaire. Recovered participants in ImmuneRACE Cohort 3 were defined by two consecutive negative NP/OP PCR tests, clearance by a healthcare professional, or resolution of symptoms. Mobile phlebotomists in the prospective study collected whole blood, serum and a nasopharyngeal or oropharyngeal swab from every participant. Over a roughly two-month period, participants in the prospective study had the option of providing additional blood draws and questionnaires. Before DNA extraction, blood samples from the prospective study were shipped at room temperature or frozen.

CDR1 and CDR2, per the germline V gene (reference sequence), are MNHEY and SMNVEV. Trimming removed 7 bases from V and 4 bases from J; the gene matches leave 8 bases unexplained. Spanning cysteine to phenylalanine, the CDR3 consists of 15 amino acids. The entry retains the CDR3 DNA only, 45 bases that are in frame from base 1. This entry is derived from a study of blood T cell repertoires in COVID-19 (dated by TCRdb to the early 2020s). Broadly, across the study: The collaborator samples originated in the United States, Italy and Spain and spanned the acute and convalescent phases of COVID-19. The dataset comprised deeply sampled blood TCRbeta repertoires from subjects exposed to, actively infected with, or recovered from COVID-19. Nearly every sample came with metadata listing a de-identified subject ID, COVID-19 status, age in years and sex. The repertoires were released in a freely available public database intended as a resource for research on the immune response to SARS-CoV-2. The material from the prospective study consisted of cDNA or gDNA derived from T cells, B-cell-depleted T cells, or PBMCs. HLA class I and class II types, where available, came from metadata supplied by the sample provider rather than from assay-based typing. Samples came from the ongoing ImmuneRACE study (first 160 participants) plus 1,254 subjects from 6 global collaborators.

TCRbeta CDR3 regions were amplified from genomic DNA using the immunoSEQ Assay, a bias-controlled multiplex PCR. Under the source paper's analysis protocol: The number of nucleated cells in each sample was estimated from the amplification of reference gene primers within the assay. To quantify the absolute abundance of each unique TCRbeta CDR3 rearrangement, sequence reads were collapsed and filtered. For each sample, productive Simpson clonality was calculated as the square root of Simpson's diversity index over productive rearrangements. Held by TCRdb, this immuneACCESS table contains in-frame sequences only and omits some clones. Under half of the omission traces to an unresolved V gene where checked; the cause of the rest is unknown. That table gives V, J and clone size, and the DNA gave D and trimming. The sample table shows a few hundred thousand clones, and roughly nine tenths are seen once. The ten largest account for 3% of the sample.

Study-wide conclusions, independent of this receptor: The quantity of clinical and demographic metadata differed by source and by participant and was supplied without curation.

The origin of this receptor is a woman in her 30s who had recovered from COVID-19. The chain is encoded by TRBV27 joined to TRBJ2-1; TRBD2 lines up with 9 middle nucleotides. Source material: PBMCs or T cells enriched from blood (not recorded which). The base sequence is TGTGCCAGCATCCCGGGCGGGGGGGTATACAATGAGCAGTTCTTC. Its product reads: CASIPGGGVYNEQFF.